This entry is about one T cell receptor beta chain. The CDR3 loop spans 15 amino acids. Germline loops: CDR1 MNHNY, CDR2 SVGAGI (reference sequence). V was pared by 4 bases and J by 3 bases, with 5 bases of the junction left unmatched. The sample comes from a study of T cells after posttransplantation cyclophosphamide. The naive gate required viable CD3+CD4+ or CD3+CD8+ cells with CCR7+CD45RA+CD45RO-CD95-CD27+CD28+ phenotype. Produced via immunoSEQ multiplex PCR; TCRdb's table is partial and in-frame only. The sample gives about 22,000 clones, approximately 97% of which show up once; about 0.15% is in the top ten.

Sequenced: naive CD4+ T cells sorted from PBMCs. This TCR derives from a man in his fifties in good health, CMV-negative, and a related stem cell transplant donor. The chain recombines TRBV6-6 with TRBJ2-3; 9 positions agree with TRBD1. The CDR3 DNA sequence: TGTGCCAGCAGTTTTGACAGGGGGATAACAGATACGCAGTATTTT. It is translated as CASSFDRGITDTQYF.